These 15 T cell receptor beta chains were sequenced from one sample in a study of graft-versus-host responses after intestinal transplantation. Libraries were prepared by immunoSEQ multiplex PCR; TCRdb keeps only in-frame clonotypes and omits some of them. Of about 41,000 clones listed, approximately 95% are singletons. Antigens for these TCRs are unknown. The sample was unstimulated CD8+ T cells sorted from spleen or lymph node cells, taken before transplant. Source of these receptors: a human donor who was the organ donor for an intestinal transplant.

This chain uses TRBV27 with TRBJ2-6, with D tentatively TRBD1 or TRBD2 (5 bases each). V was shortened by 3 bases and J by 2 bases, with 17 bases between the two germline ends. CDR1 and CDR2 (germline): MNHEY, SMNVEV (reference sequence). The CDR3 loop spans 18 amino acids. This CDR3 is CASSLSSPGAAGANVLTF. CDR3 bases: TGTGCCAGCAGTTTGTCGTCCCCCGGGGCCGCTGGGGCCAACGTCCTGACTTTC.

The chain couples TRBV20-1 to TRBJ1-2; D remains unclear. This CDR3 is 11 amino acids long. The V gene's germline CDR1 is DFQATT and CDR2 SNEGSKA (reference sequence). Trimming stripped 3 bases from V and 4 bases from J, with 6 bases between. CDR3 in amino acids: CSARGSYGYTF. Written as DNA, the CDR3 is TGCAGTGCTAGGGGCAGCTATGGCTACACCTTC.

The chain employs TRBV9 and TRBJ2-7; D remains unclear. Germline-derived CDR1 and CDR2 are SGDLS and YYNGEE. This CDR3 spans 15 amino acids. The V end was cut by 0 bases, the J end by 0 bases, with 10 bases between. In nucleotides, the CDR3 is TGTGCCAGCAGCGTAGGTTCAGTCGCCTCCTACGAGCAGTACTTC. This codes for CASSVGSVASYEQYF.

This clone was detected once. This CDR3 is CASSAAGWTGTSVQETQYF. The CDR3 DNA is TGTGCCAGCAGCGCAGCGGGCTGGACCGGGACTAGCGTCCAAGAGACCCAGTACTTC. This chain connects TRBV9 to TRBJ2-5; 10 bases are a match to TRBD2. The germline gives CDR1 SGDLS, CDR2 YYNGEE. Unmatched junction bases numbered 15, after V lost 3 bases and J lost 1 base. This CDR3 comprises 19 residues.

The gene calls are TRBV5-4 and TRBJ2-7; 10 positions agree with TRBD2. The CDR3 spans 15 residues. The V gene end was trimmed by 0 bases and the J gene end by 4 bases; junction bases not matched to a gene: 4. Germline lookup yields CDR1 SGHNT and CDR2 YYREEE (reference sequence). The CDR3 nucleotides read TGTGCCAGCAGCTTGGGCCCGGGACTAGCGTACGAGCAGTACTTC. This encodes CASSLGPGLAYEQYF.

The chain employs TRBV19 and TRBJ2-2; D is unclear. V shed 3 bases and J shed 3 bases, with 20 bases lying between them. The CDR3 is 18 amino acids. Germline loops: CDR1 LNHDA, CDR2 SQIVND (reference sequence). This CDR3 is CASSIRSPMAMDTGELFF. DNA of the CDR3: TGTGCCAGTAGTATCCGGTCCCCAATGGCCATGGACACCGGGGAGCTGTTTTTT.

The sample holds one count of this clone. The chain uses TRBV9 and TRBJ2-2; D call uncertain. This CDR3 region has 17 residues. Germline V CDR1 and CDR2: SGDLS, YYNGEE. Trimming shortened V by 3 bases and J by 3 bases, and 18 bases separated the two germline ends. For the CDR3, the DNA is TGTGCCAGCAGCGGACTGAGGAACTTTGGGGACACCGGGGAGCTGTTTTTT. It specifies CASSGLRNFGDTGELFF.

The chain recombines TRBV27 with TRBJ2-6; D is tentatively TRBD1 or TRBD2 (5 bases each). The length of the CDR3 is 15 residues. From germline, CDR1 is MNHEY and CDR2 SMNVEV (reference sequence). The V end lost 3 bases, the J end lost 2 bases, and 8 bases lay between the germline ends. The CDR3 DNA is TGTGCCAGCAGTTTGGGGGTCGCTGGGGCCAACGTCCTGACTTTC. This gives the protein CASSLGVAGANVLTF.

The CDR3 bases are TGTGCCAGCAGCCCTACAGGGGTAGGGGAGCAGTACTTC. Translation gives CASSPTGVGEQYF. The J gene is TRBJ2-7, the V gene TRBV5-8, with 7 positions matching TRBD1. The CDR3 runs 13 residues. With V trimmed by 4 bases and J by 7 bases, 8 bases remained unmatched. Germline CDR1 is SGHTS and CDR2 is YDEGEE.

This rearrangement joins TRBV6-1 to TRBJ2-7; 7 bases align to TRBD1. This CDR3 has 12 amino acids. V was pared by 9 bases and J by 1 base, with 3 bases of the junction left unmatched. Germline CDR1 reads MNHNS; CDR2 reads SASEGT. CDR3 loop: CARKTGSYEQYF. The DNA for the CDR3 is TGTGCCAGGAAGACAGGGTCCTACGAGCAGTACTTC.

The V gene is TRBV4-1, the J gene TRBJ1-3; D perhaps matches TRBD1 (5 bases). The V gene lost 3 bases and the J gene lost 0 bases, with 15 bases spanning the gap. The CDR3 extends over 17 amino acids. Germline CDR1 MGHRA, CDR2 YSYEKL. CDR3 in amino acids: CASSHALRGSSGNTIYF. CDR3 DNA sequence: TGCGCCAGCAGCCATGCCCTCCGGGGGAGCTCTGGAAACACCATATATTTT.

V and J are TRBV5-5 and TRBJ1-6; D remains unclear. CDR3 size: 13 residues. The germline V gene encodes CDR1 SGHKS and CDR2 YYEKEE (reference sequence). The V end lost 0 bases, the J end lost 9 bases, and 7 bases lay between the germline ends. Written as DNA, the CDR3 is TGTGCCAGCAGCTTGGCTGCGGGTTCACCCCTCCACTTT. The encoded protein is CASSLAAGSPLHF.

The chain joins TRBV4-2 to TRBJ2-5; D tentatively reads TRBD1 or TRBD2 (6 bases each). CDR3 length equals 15 residues. V was shortened by 3 bases and J by 5 bases, with 16 bases between the two germline ends. From germline, CDR1 is LGHNA and CDR2 YNFKEQ. The CDR3 sequence: CASSQEEGVEETQYF. The CDR3 DNA reads TGTGCCAGCAGCCAGGAGGAGGGGGTAGAGGAGACCCAGTACTTC.

This chain links TRBV27 with TRBJ1-4; 7 bases align to TRBD1. V gave up 6 bases and J gave up 8 bases; unmatched junction bases: 6. This CDR3 region has 13 residues. Per the germline V gene, CDR1 is MNHEY and CDR2 is SMNVEV (reference sequence). The CDR3 loop reads CASRPDRVEKLFF. The CDR3 DNA is TGTGCCAGCAGGCCTGACAGGGTGGAAAAACTGTTTTTT.

The chain employs TRBV29-1 and TRBJ2-1; 11 bases agree with TRBD2. After removal of 3 bases from V and 4 bases from J, the junction contained 11 bases not matched to a gene. The germline CDR1 and CDR2 sequences are SQVTM and ANQGSEA. The CDR3 is 17 amino acids. The CDR3, as DNA: TGCAGCGTTGAGAGCCTGGGACTAGCGGACCTGTACAATGAGCAGTTCTTC. This sequence encodes CSVESLGLADLYNEQFF.